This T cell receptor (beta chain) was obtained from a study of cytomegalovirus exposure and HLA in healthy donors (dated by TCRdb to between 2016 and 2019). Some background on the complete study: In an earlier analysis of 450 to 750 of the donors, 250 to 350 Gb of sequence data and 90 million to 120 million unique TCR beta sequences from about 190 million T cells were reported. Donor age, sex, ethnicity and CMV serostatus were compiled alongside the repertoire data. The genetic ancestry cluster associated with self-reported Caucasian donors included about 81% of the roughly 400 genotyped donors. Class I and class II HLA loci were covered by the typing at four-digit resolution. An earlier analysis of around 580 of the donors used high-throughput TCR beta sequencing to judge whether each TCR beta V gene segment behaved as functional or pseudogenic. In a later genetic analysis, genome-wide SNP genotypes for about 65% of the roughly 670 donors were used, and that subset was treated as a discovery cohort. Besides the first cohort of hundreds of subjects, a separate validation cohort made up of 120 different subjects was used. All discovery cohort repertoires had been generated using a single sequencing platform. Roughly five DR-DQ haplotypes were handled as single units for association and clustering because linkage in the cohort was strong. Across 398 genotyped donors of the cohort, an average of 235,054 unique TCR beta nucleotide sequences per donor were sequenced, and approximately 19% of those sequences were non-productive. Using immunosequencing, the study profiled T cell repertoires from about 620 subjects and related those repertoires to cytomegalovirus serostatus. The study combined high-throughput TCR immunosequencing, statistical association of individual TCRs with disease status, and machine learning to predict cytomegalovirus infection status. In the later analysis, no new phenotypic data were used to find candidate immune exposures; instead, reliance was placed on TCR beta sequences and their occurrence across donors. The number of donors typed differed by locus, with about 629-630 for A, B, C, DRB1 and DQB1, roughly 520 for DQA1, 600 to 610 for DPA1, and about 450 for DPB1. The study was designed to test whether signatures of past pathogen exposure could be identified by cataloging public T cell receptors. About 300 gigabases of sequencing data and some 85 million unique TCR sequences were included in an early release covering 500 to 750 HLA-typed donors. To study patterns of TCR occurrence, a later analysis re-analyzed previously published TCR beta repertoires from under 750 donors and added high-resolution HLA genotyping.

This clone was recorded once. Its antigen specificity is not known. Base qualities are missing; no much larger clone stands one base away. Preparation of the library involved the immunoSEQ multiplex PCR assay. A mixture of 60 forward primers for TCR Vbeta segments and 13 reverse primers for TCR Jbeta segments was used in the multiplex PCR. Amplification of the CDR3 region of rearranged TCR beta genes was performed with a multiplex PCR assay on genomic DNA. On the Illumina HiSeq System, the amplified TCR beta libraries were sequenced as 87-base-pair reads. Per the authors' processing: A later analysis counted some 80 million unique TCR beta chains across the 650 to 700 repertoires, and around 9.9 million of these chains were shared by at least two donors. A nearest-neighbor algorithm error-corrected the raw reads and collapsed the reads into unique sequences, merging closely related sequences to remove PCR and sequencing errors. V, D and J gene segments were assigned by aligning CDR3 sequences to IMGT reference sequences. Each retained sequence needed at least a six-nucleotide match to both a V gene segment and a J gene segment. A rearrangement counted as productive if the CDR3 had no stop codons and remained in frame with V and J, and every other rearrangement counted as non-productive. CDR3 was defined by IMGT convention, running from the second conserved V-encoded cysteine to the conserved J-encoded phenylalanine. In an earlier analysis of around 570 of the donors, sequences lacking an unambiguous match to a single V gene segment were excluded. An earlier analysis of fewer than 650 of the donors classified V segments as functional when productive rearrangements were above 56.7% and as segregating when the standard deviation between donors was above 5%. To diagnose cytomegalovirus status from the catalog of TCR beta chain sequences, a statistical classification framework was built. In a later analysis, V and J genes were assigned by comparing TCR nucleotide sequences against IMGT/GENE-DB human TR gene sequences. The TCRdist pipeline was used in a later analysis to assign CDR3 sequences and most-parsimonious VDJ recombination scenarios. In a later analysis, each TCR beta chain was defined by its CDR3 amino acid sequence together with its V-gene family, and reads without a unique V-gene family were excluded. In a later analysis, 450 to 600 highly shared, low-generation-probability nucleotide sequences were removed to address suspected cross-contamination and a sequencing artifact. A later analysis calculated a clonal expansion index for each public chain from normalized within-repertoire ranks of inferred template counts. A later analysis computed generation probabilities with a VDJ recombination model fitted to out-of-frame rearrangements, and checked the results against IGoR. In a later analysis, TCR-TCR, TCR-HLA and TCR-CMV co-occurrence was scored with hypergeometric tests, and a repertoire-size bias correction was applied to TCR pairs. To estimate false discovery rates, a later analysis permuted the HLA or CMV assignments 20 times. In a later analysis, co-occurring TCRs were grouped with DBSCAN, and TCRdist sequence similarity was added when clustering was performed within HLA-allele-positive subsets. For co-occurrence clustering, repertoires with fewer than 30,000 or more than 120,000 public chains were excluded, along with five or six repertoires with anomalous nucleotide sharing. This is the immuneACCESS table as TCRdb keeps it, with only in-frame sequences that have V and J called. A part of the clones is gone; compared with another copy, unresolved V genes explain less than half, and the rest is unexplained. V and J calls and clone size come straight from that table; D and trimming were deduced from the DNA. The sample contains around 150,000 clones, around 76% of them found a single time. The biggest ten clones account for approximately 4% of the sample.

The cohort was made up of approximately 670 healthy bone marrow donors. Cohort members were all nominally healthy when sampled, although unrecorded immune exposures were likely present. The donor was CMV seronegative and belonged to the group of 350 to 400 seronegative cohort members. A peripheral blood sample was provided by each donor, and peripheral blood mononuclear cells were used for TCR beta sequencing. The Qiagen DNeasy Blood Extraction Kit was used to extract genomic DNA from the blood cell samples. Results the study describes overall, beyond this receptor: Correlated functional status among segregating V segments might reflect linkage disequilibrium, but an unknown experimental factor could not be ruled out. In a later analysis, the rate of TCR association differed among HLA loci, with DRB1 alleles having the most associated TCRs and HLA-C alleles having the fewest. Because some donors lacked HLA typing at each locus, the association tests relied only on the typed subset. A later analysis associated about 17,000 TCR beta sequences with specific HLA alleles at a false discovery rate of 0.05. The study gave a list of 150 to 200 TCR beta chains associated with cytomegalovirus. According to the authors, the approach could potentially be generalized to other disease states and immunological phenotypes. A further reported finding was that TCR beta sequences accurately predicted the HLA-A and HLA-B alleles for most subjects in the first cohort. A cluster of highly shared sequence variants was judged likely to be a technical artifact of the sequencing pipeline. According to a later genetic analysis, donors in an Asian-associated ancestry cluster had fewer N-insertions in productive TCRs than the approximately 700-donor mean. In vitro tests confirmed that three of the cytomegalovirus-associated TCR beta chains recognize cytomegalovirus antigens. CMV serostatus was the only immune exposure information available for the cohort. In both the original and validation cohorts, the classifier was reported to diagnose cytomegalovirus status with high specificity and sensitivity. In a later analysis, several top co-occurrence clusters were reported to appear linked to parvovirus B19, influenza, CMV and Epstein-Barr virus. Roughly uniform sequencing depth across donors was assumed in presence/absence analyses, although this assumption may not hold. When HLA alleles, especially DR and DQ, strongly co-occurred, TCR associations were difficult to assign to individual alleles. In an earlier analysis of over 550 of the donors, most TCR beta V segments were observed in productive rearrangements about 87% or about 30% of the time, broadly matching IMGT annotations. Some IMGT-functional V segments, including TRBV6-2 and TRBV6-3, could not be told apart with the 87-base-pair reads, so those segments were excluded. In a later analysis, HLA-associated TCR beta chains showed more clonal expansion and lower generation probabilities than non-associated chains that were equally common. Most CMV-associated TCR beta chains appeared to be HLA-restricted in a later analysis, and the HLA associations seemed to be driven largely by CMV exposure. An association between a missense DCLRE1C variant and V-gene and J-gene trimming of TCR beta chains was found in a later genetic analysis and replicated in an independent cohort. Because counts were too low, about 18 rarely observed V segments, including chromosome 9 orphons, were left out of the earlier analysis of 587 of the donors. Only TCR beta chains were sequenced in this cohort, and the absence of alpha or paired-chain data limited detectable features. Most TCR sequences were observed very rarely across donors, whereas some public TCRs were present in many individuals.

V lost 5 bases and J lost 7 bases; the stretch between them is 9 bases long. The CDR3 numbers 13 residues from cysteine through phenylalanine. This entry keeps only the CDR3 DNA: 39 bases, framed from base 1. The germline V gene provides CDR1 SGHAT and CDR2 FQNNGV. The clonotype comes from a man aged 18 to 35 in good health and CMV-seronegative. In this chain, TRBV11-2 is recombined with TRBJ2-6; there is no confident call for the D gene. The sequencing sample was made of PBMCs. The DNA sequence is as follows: TGTGCCAGCAGCACCCTCCTAGCCAACGTCCTGACTTTC. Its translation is CASSTLLANVLTF.